A selection of T cell receptor beta chains follows, all from one sample in a study of blood T cell repertoires in COVID-19. Method: immunoSEQ multiplex PCR; TCRdb's copy keeps in-frame clones and lacks some. This repertoire shows about 160,000 clones, around 90% found once; its top ten account for 3.9%. Input material: peripheral blood. Source of these receptors: a woman in her sixties who had recovered from COVID-19. The CDR3 runs from the conserved cysteine through the conserved F or W. D genes are given only for firm matches. Clone size, where shown, is once, few, many, or a class for clones that have expanded.

D gene	V gene	J gene	clone size	CDR3 DNA	CDR3 protein
TRBD1	TRBV25-1	TRBJ2-5	NA	TGTGCCAGCAAGGGGGGACAGGGAAGCCCCCAGTACTTC	CASKGGQGSPQYF
TRBD1	TRBV6-1	TRBJ1-3	NA	TGTGCCAGCAGTGTCACAGGGGGCGGCTCTGGAAACACCATATATTTT	CASSVTGGGSGNTIYF
TRBD1	TRBV9	TRBJ1-4	NA	TGTGCCAGCAGCGTCAACCCCCAGGGGGCAACTAATGAAAAACTGTTTTTT	CASSVNPQGATNEKLFF
NA	TRBV11-2	TRBJ1-2	once	TGTGCCAGCAGCTTATTACGGGCCCCAGGGAATGATGGCTACACCTTC	CASSLLRAPGNDGYTF
NA	TRBV10-2	TRBJ1-4	NA	TGCGCCAGCAGTGACTTAGAGAATGAAAAACTGTTTTTT	CASSDLENEKLFF
TRBD1	TRBV19	TRBJ1-1	once	TGTGCCAGTAGTATACTCAGGGGGCCAGACACTGAAGCTTTCTTT	CASSILRGPDTEAFF
TRBD1	TRBV4-2	TRBJ1-6	NA	TGTGCCAGCAGCCAAGATCTCGGACGACAGGGCAATTCACCCCTCCACTTT	CASSQDLGRQGNSPLHF
NA	TRBV28	TRBJ2-7	NA	TGTGCCAGCATATCCCGTGCAGGGAACTACGAGCAGTACTTC	CASISRAGNYEQYF
NA	TRBV6-5	TRBJ1-4	once	TGTGCCAGCAGTCAGATCCCTACTAATGAAAAACTGTTTTTT	CASSQIPTNEKLFF
NA	TRBV6-5	TRBJ1-1	NA	TGTGCCAGTCGCTTCGACCTCAGGATAACTGAAGCTTTCTTT	CASRFDLRITEAFF
NA	TRBV19	TRBJ2-5	few	TGTGCCAGTAGTACTCTCGGGGTGGGGGAGACCCAGTACTTC	CASSTLGVGETQYF
NA	TRBV12-3/TRBV12-4	TRBJ1-1	NA	TGTGCCAGCACCACCCAACAGGGAACTGAAGCTTTCTTT	CASTTQQGTEAFF
TRBD1	TRBV12-3/TRBV12-4	TRBJ1-2	NA	TGTGCCAGCGGACAGGGGCACAACTATGGCTACACCTTC	CASGQGHNYGYTF
TRBD1	TRBV4-1	TRBJ2-7	NA	TGCGCCAGCAGCCTTGTCCGGGACAGGGGATCCTACGAGCAGTACTTC	CASSLVRDRGSYEQYF
NA	TRBV5-1	TRBJ2-1	NA	TGCGCCAGCAGCTGGGGTCGGGGCGGGGACTATGAGCAGTTCTTC	CASSWGRGGDYEQFF
NA	TRBV14	TRBJ1-6	NA	TGTGCCAGCAGCCAAGCAGGGGTCGGCTATAATTCACCCCTCCACTTT	CASSQAGVGYNSPLHF
NA	TRBV6-5	TRBJ2-7	NA	TGTGCCAGCAGTTACGATATCGGGAAGCAGTACTTC	CASSYDIGKQYF